Listed below are T cell receptor beta chains from one sample, sequenced in a study of T cells in Graves' hyperthyroidism and ophthalmopathy. TCRdb reprocessed the multiplex PCR reads with MiXCR, giving one entry per CDR3 protein. The sample shows about 660,000 distinct CDR3 sequences, about 45% of them seen only once. Sample: peripheral blood or thyroid tissue (not recorded which). Source of these receptors: an adult man with Graves' disease, either hyperthyroidism or ophthalmopathy (not recorded which). The CDR3 runs from the conserved cysteine through the conserved F or W. The D gene is left open where the match is weak. Size is stated for part of the rows, as once, few or many counts, or as a class when the clone is expanded.

d_gene	v_gene	abundance	j_gene	CDR3nt	CDR3aa
.	TRBV24-1	many	TRBJ1-6	TGTGCCACCAGTGACGGAAATTCACCCCTCCACTTT	CATSDGNSPLHF
.	TRBV7-3	.	TRBJ2-7	TGTGCCAGCAGCTTAAGGTGTGGGGGCTCCTACGAGCAGTACTTC	CASSLRCGGSYEQYF
TRBD1	TRBV4-1	few	TRBJ1-2	TGCGCCAGCAGCCAAGGAGTCGGGACAGACTATGGCTACACCTTC	CASSQGVGTDYGYTF
.	TRBV29-1	many	TRBJ1-2	TGCAGCGTTGAAGCTGGGGCCTTTAACTATGGCTACACCTTC	CSVEAGAFNYGYTF
.	TRBV2	many	TRBJ1-2	TGTGCCAGCAGTGACGGGACGTTGTATGGCTACACCTTC	CASSDGTLYGYTF
.	TRBV5-1	.	TRBJ1-4	TGCGCCAGCAGTCGGTACACAGGTGAAAAACTGTTTTTT	CASSRYTGEKLFF
.	TRBV15	.	TRBJ1-6	TGTGCCACCAGCAGAGGTGCGGGCAGCTCCTATAATTCACCCCTCCACTTT	CATSRGAGSSYNSPLHF
.	TRBV24-1	many	TRBJ1-4	TGTGCCACCAGTGGGGGAGTCACTAATGAAAAACTGTTTTTT	CATSGGVTNEKLFF
TRBD1	TRBV7-2	.	TRBJ1-5	TGTGCCAGCAGCTTAGGATCTACAGGGGGCGACCAGCCCCAGCATTTT	CASSLGSTGGDQPQHF
.	TRBV24-1	once	TRBJ2-7	TGTGCCACCCCGGGACGAAGGCTCTGGTACGAGCAGTACTTC	CATPGRRLWYEQYF
.	TRBV6-5	many	TRBJ1-2	TGTGCCAGCAGTTCGCAGGGAGGGAGGGACTATGGCTACACCTTC	CASSSQGGRDYGYTF
.	TRBV7-9	.	TRBJ2-7	TGTGCCAGCAGCAACGACCGTTCCTACGAGCAGTACTTC	CASSNDRSYEQYF
.	TRBV29-1	.	TRBJ1-3	TGCAGCGTTGTGAGAGGGTATGGAAACACCATATATTTT	CSVVRGYGNTIYF
.	TRBV5-6	.	TRBJ2-7	TGTGCCAGCAGCCAAGATTTGGACGAGCAGTACTTC	CASSQDLDEQYF
TRBD1	TRBV7-9	once	TRBJ2-6	TGTGCCAGCAGCTTCCCACCGGGACAGGCTTGGGCCAACGTCCTGACTTTC	CASSFPPGQAWANVLTF
TRBD1	TRBV4-1	.	TRBJ2-7	TGCGCCAGCAGCCAAGGAGGGGGCGGGTCGCAGTACTTC	CASSQGGGGSQYF